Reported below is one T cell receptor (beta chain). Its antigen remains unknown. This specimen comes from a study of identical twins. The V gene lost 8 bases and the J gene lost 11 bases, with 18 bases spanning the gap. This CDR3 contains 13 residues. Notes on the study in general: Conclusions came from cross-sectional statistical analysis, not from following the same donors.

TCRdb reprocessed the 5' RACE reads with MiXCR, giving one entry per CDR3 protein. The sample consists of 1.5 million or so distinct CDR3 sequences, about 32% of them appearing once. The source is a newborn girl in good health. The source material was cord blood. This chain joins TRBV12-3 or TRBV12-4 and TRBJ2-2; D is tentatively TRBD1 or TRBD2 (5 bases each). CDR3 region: CASGGDLLDELFF. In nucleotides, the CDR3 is TGTGCCAGCGGGGGAGACCTTCTTGATGAGCTGTTTTTT.